This passage covers 20 T cell receptor beta chains from one sample sequenced in a study of cytomegalovirus exposure and HLA in healthy donors (dated 2017 in TCRdb). Library creation used the immunoSEQ multiplex PCR assay. The multiplex PCR relied on a mix of 60 forward primers for TCR Vbeta segments and 13 reverse primers for TCR Jbeta segments. The clones in this table, taken by TCRdb from immuneACCESS, are in-frame only. Not every clone is retained; where verified, under half of the shortfall comes from an unresolved V gene, and the cause of the rest is unknown. The sample table lists tens of thousands of clones, roughly 72% of them with a count of one. The ten largest clones add up to 22% of the sample. Sequences were obtained from PBMCs. These receptors came from a woman in her 30s in good health and CMV-seropositive.

This clone has more than one count but fewer than ten. The CDR3 reads CASSLDGDKNTEAFF. The CDR3 bases are TGTGCCAGCAGTTTGGATGGGGACAAGAACACTGAAGCTTTCTTT. J is TRBJ1-1 and V is TRBV28; tentative D call: TRBD1 (6 bases). The germline gives CDR1 MDHEN, CDR2 SYDVKM. This CDR3 is built from 15 residues. V was trimmed by 3 bases and J by 1 base, leaving 12 bases between them. Combining the CDR3 with reference TRBV28 and TRBJ1-1 gives the whole variable domain DVKVTQSSRYLVKRTGEKVFLECVQDMDHENMFWYRQDPGLGLRLIYFSYDVKMKEKGDIPEGYSVSREKKERFSLILESASTNQTSMYLCASSLDGDKNTEAFFGQGTRLTVV.

The chain is built from TRBV28 and TRBJ1-1; no clear D. CDR3 length equals 14 residues. Per the germline V gene, CDR1 is MDHEN and CDR2 is SYDVKM. Between the trimmed V and J ends, which lost 6 bases and 1 base, there was a span of 12 bases. CDR3 DNA: TGTGCCAGCAGGCGCCCGGGTCAGAACACTGAAGCTTTCTTT. Translation gives CASRRPGQNTEAFF.

The V call is TRBV29-1, the J call TRBJ2-5; 9 bases are a match to TRBD1. The CDR3 totals 13 residues. Germline V gene data show CDR1 as SQVTM and CDR2 as ANQGSEA. V trimming: 6 bases; J trimming: 4 bases; junction bases outside the gene matches: 6. In DNA form, the CDR3 reads TGCAGCGTAAATCTACAGGGGGCAGAGACCCAGTACTTC. The encoded protein is CSVNLQGAETQYF.

The V and J genes are TRBV29-1 and TRBJ2-7; 9 bases fit TRBD1. The CDR3 loop spans 17 amino acids. Unmatched junction bases numbered 12, after V lost 1 base and J lost 2 bases. CDR1 is SQVTM and CDR2 is ANQGSEA in the germline V gene. The CDR3 DNA reads as TGCAGCGTTGAAGGGGGGACAGGGAGCGGTGGGGCCTACGAGCAGTACTTC. This codes for CSVEGGTGSGGAYEQYF.

The chain is built from TRBV15 and TRBJ1-2, with TRBD1 identical over 9 bases. CDR1 is LNHNV, CDR2 YYDKDF, per germline (reference sequence). The CDR3 is 15 residues long. With 4 bases clipped from V and 8 bases from J, the junction kept 11 bases outside the gene matches. The CDR3 nucleotides read TGTGCCACCAGCACCCAACAGGGGGCGTTTTACGGCTACACCTTC. Residues: CATSTQQGAFYGYTF. Drawing the rest from reference TRBV15 and TRBJ1-2, the complete variable domain is DAMVIQNPRYQVTQFGKPVTLSCSQTLNHNVMYWYQQKSSQAPKLLFHYYDKDFNNEADTPDNFQSRRPNTSFCFLDIRSPGLGDTAMYLCATSTQQGAFYGYTFGSGTRLTVV.

V gene TRBV7-2 combines with J gene TRBJ2-5, with a possible D match to TRBD1 (5 bases). The CDR3 has 18 amino acids. Trimming took 4 bases from V and 0 from J, leaving 21 bases between them. CDR1 is SGHTA and CDR2 is FQGNSA in the germline V gene. CDR3 coding DNA: TGTGCCAGCAGCTACTTCTCAACAGGAGCCATTCACCAAGAGACCCAGTACTTC. This sequence encodes CASSYFSTGAIHQETQYF. The complete variable domain, with remaining parts taken from reference TRBV7-2 and TRBJ2-5, reads GAGVSQSPSNKVTEKGKDVELRCDPISGHTALYWYRQSLGQGLEFLIYFQGNSAPDKSGLPSDRFSAERTGGSVSTLTIQRTQQEDSAVYLCASSYFSTGAIHQETQYFGPGTRLLVL.

The rearrangement links TRBV30 to TRBJ1-5, with 8 bases matching TRBD1. Germline CDR1 GTSNPN, CDR2 SVGIG (reference sequence). The CDR3 is made up of 15 amino acids. V gave up 2 bases and J gave up 7 bases; unmatched junction bases: 10. The CDR3 sequence is CAWSLGQGAWQPQHF. The DNA for the CDR3 is TGTGCCTGGAGTCTCGGGCAGGGGGCGTGGCAGCCCCAGCATTTT.

The chain is built from TRBV5-6 and TRBJ2-1, with 14 nucleotides matching TRBD2. J gave up 4 bases and V 4 bases, and 4 bases lay outside the gene matches. This CDR3 is built from 16 residues. The germline V gene has CDR1 SGHDT and CDR2 YYEEEE. CDR3 DNA sequence: TGTGCCAGCAGCCCCGGACTAGCGGGGGGATACAATGAGCAGTTCTTC. Residues: CASSPGLAGGYNEQFF.

The table lists this clone with a few counts. This sequence joins TRBV10-2 and TRBJ1-5, with TRBD1 identical over 8 bases. Trimming removed 6 bases from V and 7 bases from J; junction bases left unmatched: 11. Germline V lookup: CDR1 WSHSY, CDR2 SAAADI. The CDR3 loop spans 15 amino acids. The CDR3 spells CASSPDRGGRQPQHF. The CDR3 region has the DNA TGCGCCAGCAGCCCCGACAGGGGAGGGAGACAGCCCCAGCATTTT.

V gene TRBV7-2 combines with J gene TRBJ1-2; possible D gene TRBD1, 6 bases. Germline V gives CDR1 SGHTA, CDR2 FQGNSA. Trimming removed 8 bases at V and 7 bases at J, with 23 bases between. The length of the CDR3 is 15 residues. CDR3 nucleotide sequence: TGTGCCAGCCGGGGGGGGCAGGTCCTATGGGGTGGCTACACCTTC. Amino acid sequence: CASRGGQVLWGGYTF.

V usage is TRBV29-1 and J usage is TRBJ2-3, with TRBD2 identical over 8 bases. The CDR3 covers 20 residues. In germline, CDR1 is SQVTM, CDR2 ANQGSEA. J was trimmed by 0 bases and V by 5 bases; bases with no gene match: 22. The CDR3, as DNA: TGCAGCGTTTCGGGGGGGGTGACCAAAGAAATAAGCCCTAGCACAGATACGCAGTATTTT. Protein: CSVSGGVTKEISPSTDTQYF.

This clone has a handful of counts. The gene calls are TRBV7-2 and TRBJ1-1; D is undetermined. Trimming took off 1 base at V and 2 bases at J, with 11 bases between the two ends. The CDR3 runs to 15 residues. CDR1 is SGHTA and CDR2 is FQGNSA in the germline V gene. The chain's CDR3 is CASSLGEFRNTEAFF. For the CDR3, the DNA is TGTGCCAGCAGCTTAGGGGAGTTTAGAAACACTGAAGCTTTCTTT.

The rearrangement joins TRBV9 to TRBJ2-7; 11 nucleotides line up with TRBD2. CDR1 and CDR2 (germline): SGDLS, YYNGEE. The CDR3 loop spans 22 amino acids. J gave up 2 bases and V 2 bases, and 24 bases lay outside the gene matches. CDR3 protein: CASSVWGGQSIFSGRAPYEQYF. The DNA of the CDR3 is TGTGCCAGCAGCGTCTGGGGGGGACAGAGCATCTTTAGCGGGAGGGCGCCCTACGAGCAGTACTTC.

This clone came up a few times. CDR3 nucleotides: TGCGCCAGCAGCTTGGTAGGGAGAACCACAGATACGCAGTATTTT. Translating gives CASSLVGRTTDTQYF. This chain links TRBV5-1 with TRBJ2-3; D may be TRBD2 (5 bases). V lost 0 bases, J lost 2 bases, and 10 bases lay in between. The CDR3 runs to 15 residues. CDR1 is SGHRS and CDR2 is YFSETQ in the germline V gene.

The chain recombines TRBV5-1 with TRBJ2-7; D is possibly TRBD1 (5 bases). CDR1 and CDR2 from the germline V gene are SGHRS and YFSETQ. The CDR3 is 14 amino acids. V was shortened by 4 bases and J by 2 bases, with 13 bases between the two germline ends. This CDR3 reads CASSPRQPTYEQYF. For the CDR3, the DNA is TGCGCCAGCAGCCCGCGACAGCCTACCTACGAGCAGTACTTC.

The chain recombines TRBV5-1 with TRBJ2-1; 8 bases line up with TRBD2. The CDR3 spans 12 residues. The germline V gene has CDR1 SGHRS and CDR2 YFSETQ. J lost 7 bases, V lost 8 bases, and 5 bases had no gene match. CDR3 loop: CASQTSDNEQFF. In DNA, the CDR3 is TGCGCCAGTCAGACTAGCGATAATGAGCAGTTCTTC.

As DNA, the CDR3 is TGCACCAGCAGCCCACGGACAGATCCCATTTACTATGGCTACACCTTC. As protein: CTSSPRTDPIYYGYTF. This chain uses TRBV1 with TRBJ1-2; the table calls TRBD1, which could not be checked here. TRBV1 is classified as a pseudogene. The CDR3 consists of 16 residues.

In its sample, this clone was seen once. Other DNA sequences in this sample translate to the same CDR3. The rearrangement joins TRBV9 to TRBJ2-1, with TRBD2 matching over 7 bases. CDR1 and CDR2 (germline): SGDLS, YYNGEE. CDR3 length equals 15 residues. Germline trimming cut 0 bases from V and 2 bases from J; bases unmatched to any gene: 2. The CDR3 nucleotides read TGTGCCAGCAGCGTAGGAACTAGCGCCTACAATGAGCAGTTCTTC. Encoded protein: CASSVGTSAYNEQFF.

The V gene is TRBV11-2, the J gene TRBJ2-7; no firm D call. CDR3 length equals 15 residues. Trimming removed 0 bases at V and 3 bases at J, with 12 bases between. CDR1 and CDR2 from the germline V gene are SGHAT and FQNNGV. CDR3 DNA: TGTGCCAGCAGCTTAGATCGAGGTAGTATCTACGAGCAGTACTTC. This encodes CASSLDRGSIYEQYF.

The chain employs TRBV12-5 and TRBJ2-1; TRBD2 matches at 13 bases. The V gene's germline CDR1 is LGHNT and CDR2 FRNRAP. CDR3 length equals 18 residues. V trimming: 7 bases; J trimming: 2 bases; junction bases outside the gene matches: 11. CDR3 amino acids: CASAPNLGLAGPYNEQFF. The CDR3 region has the DNA TGTGCTAGTGCCCCTAATCTGGGACTAGCGGGACCCTACAATGAGCAGTTCTTC.